Below, 21 T cell receptor beta chains from the same sample are listed, as sequenced in a study of CD8 T cells in Susac syndrome. RNA, at roughly 0.45 to 1 ug, was reverse transcribed with random hexamers. TCRdb re-derived calls from the immunoSEQ multiplex PCR reads in MiXCR, one entry per CDR3 protein. The data contain 180,000 or so distinct CDR3 sequences, 90% to 95% of them singletons. The material sequenced was CD4+ T cells from PBMCs. The receptors shown here come from a human donor in good health.

J is TRBJ1-5 and V is TRBV29-1, with D possibly matching TRBD1 (5 bases). This CDR3 is built from 14 residues. With 4 bases removed from V and 0 bases from J, the gap between germline ends came to 10 bases. Germline CDR1 SQVTM, CDR2 ANQGSEA. This CDR3 reads CSVAWDGSNQPQHF. The CDR3 nucleotides read TGCAGCGTTGCTTGGGACGGTAGCAATCAGCCCCAGCATTTT.

This rearrangement joins TRBV6-5 to TRBJ2-7; D possibly corresponds to TRBD2 (5 bases). Germline-derived CDR1 and CDR2 are MNHEY and SVGAGI. The CDR3 length is 14 residues. Trimming left V 2 bases short and J 1 base short, with 9 bases between. Here the CDR3 DNA reads TGTGCCAGCAGTTACCACGGCGGGTCCTACGAGCAGTACGTC. It codes for CASSYHGGSYEQYV.

The chain carries TRBV3-1 and TRBJ1-1; a weak D match, TRBD1 (5 bases). CDR3 length: 13 residues. V was trimmed by 5 bases and J by 6 bases, leaving 13 bases between them. Looked up from germline, CDR1 is LGHDT and CDR2 is YNNKEL (reference sequence). The CDR3 sequence is CASSDFQGAEAFF. Here the CDR3 DNA reads TGTGCCAGCAGCGACTTCCAGGGCGCTGAAGCTTTCTTT.

J is TRBJ2-2 and V is TRBV11-3; TRBD1 matches 8 bases. CDR3 length equals 15 residues. The germline V gene encodes CDR1 SGHNT and CDR2 YENEEA. Trimming took 2 bases from V and 7 from J; bases not matched to a gene: 6. In DNA, the CDR3 is TGTGCCAGCAGCTTAACCAGGGGGCAGAGCGGGGAGCTGTTTTTT. Protein: CASSLTRGQSGELFF.

The V gene is TRBV29-1, the J gene TRBJ2-7; 7 nucleotides line up with TRBD1. This CDR3 comprises 14 residues. Germline V gene lookup returns CDR1 SQVTM and CDR2 ANQGSEA. V gave up 1 base and J gave up 4 bases; unmatched junction bases: 7. CDR3 in amino acids: CSVEVPDRRYEQYF. For the CDR3, the DNA is TGCAGCGTTGAAGTCCCGGACAGGCGATACGAGCAGTACTTC.

The chain combines TRBV15 with TRBJ2-1; the match to TRBD2 covers 11 bases. V shed 2 bases and J 7 bases; nucleotides not matched to a gene: 10. This CDR3 contains 17 residues. The germline CDR1 and CDR2 sequences are LNHNV and YYDKDF (reference sequence). The CDR3 here is CATSRRSSGRSGNEQFF. The CDR3 DNA reads as TGTGCCACCAGCAGACGTTCTAGCGGGAGGAGTGGGAATGAGCAGTTCTTC.

V usage is TRBV7-3 and J usage is TRBJ2-1; 13 bases align to TRBD2. The CDR3 is 17 amino acids. V was clipped by 5 bases and J by 4 bases; unmatched bases: 8. Germline V gene lookup returns CDR1 SGHTA and CDR2 FQGTGA. CDR3 in amino acids: CASSPRLAGGGYNEQFF. CDR3 coding DNA: TGTGCCAGCAGCCCCCGACTAGCGGGAGGAGGTTACAATGAGCAGTTCTTC. The whole variable domain, remainder taken from reference TRBV7-3 and TRBJ2-1, is GAGVSQTPSNKVTEKGKYVELRCDPISGHTALYWYRQSLGQGPEFLIYFQGTGAADDSGLPNDRFFAVRPEGSVSTLKIQRTERGDSAVYLCASSPRLAGGGYNEQFFGPGTRLTVL.

The chain is built from TRBV20-1 and TRBJ2-1; D uncertain. The V and J ends lost 3 bases and 5 bases respectively, with 11 bases between them. Germline values: CDR1 DFQATT, CDR2 SNEGSKA (reference sequence). The CDR3 consists of 13 residues. CDR3 coding DNA: TGCAGTGCTAGGACGGGTATCGACAATGAGCAGTTCTTC. As protein: CSARTGIDNEQFF.

The genes are TRBV29-1 and TRBJ2-7; TRBD2 might be the D (5 bases). Germline lookup yields CDR1 SQVTM and CDR2 ANQGSEA. The CDR3 contains 12 residues. V shed 8 bases and J shed 2 bases, with 13 bases lying between them. The CDR3 region is CSYRGAAYEQYF. The CDR3 nucleotides are TGCAGCTACCGGGGTGCTGCCTACGAGCAGTACTTC.

The chain links TRBV6-2 or TRBV6-3 to TRBJ1-2, with TRBD1 as a possible D gene (5 bases). CDR3 size: 12 residues. Trimming left V 7 bases short and J 4 bases short, with 10 bases between. The germline gives CDR1 MNHEY, CDR2 SVGEGT. CDR3 amino acids: CASKGRGYGYTF. DNA for the CDR3: TGTGCCAGCAAGGGAAGGGGCTATGGCTACACCTTC.

Comment on this clonotype: Sequence at one end of the junction differs from germline and may be a read error. The CDR3 nucleotides read TGTGCCAGCAGCCTAGCGGGACTCGTGTTCTTC. Its protein product is CASSLAGLVFF. The chain has TRBV3-1 and TRBJ2-4; 8 positions agree with TRBD2. This CDR3 is 11 amino acids long. Germline loops: CDR1 LGHDT, CDR2 YNNKEL (reference sequence).

The chain uses TRBV9 and TRBJ1-6; weak D call: TRBD1 (5 bases). The CDR3 has 14 residues. The ends were cut back, 5 bases at V and 7 bases at J, with 13 bases in the middle. The germline gives CDR1 SGDLS, CDR2 YYNGEE. CDR3 DNA sequence: TGTGCCAGCAGATCCGGGACGGTGAATTCACCCCTCCACTTT. Translating gives CASRSGTVNSPLHF.

The gene calls are TRBV25-1 and TRBJ2-1; TRBD2 is a possible D gene (5 bases). V was clipped by 2 bases and J by 0 bases, with 11 bases between them. CDR3 length: 16 residues. Per germline, CDR1 MGHDK and CDR2 SYGVNS. In DNA form, the CDR3 reads TGTGCCAGCAGTGAAAGGAGCGGATCCTCCTACAATGAGCAGTTCTTC. Translated, it gives CASSERSGSSYNEQFF.

The gene calls are TRBV27 and TRBJ1-2, with D maybe TRBD1 (5 bases). The CDR3 totals 14 residues. From germline, CDR1 is MNHEY and CDR2 SMNVEV (reference sequence). Trimming cost V 5 bases and J 8 bases, with 18 bases left between them. The CDR3 nucleotides are TGTGCCAGCAGTCCCGGGGCACCTATGACCGGCTACACCTTC. This translates into CASSPGAPMTGYTF.

This chain joins TRBV18 and TRBJ1-2; D gene ambiguous. The germline V and J ends were trimmed by 4 bases and 8 bases, with 11 bases remaining between them. The CDR3 extends over 12 amino acids. Germline CDR1 and CDR2: KGHSH and LQKENI. DNA of the CDR3: TGTGCCAGCTCACTGTGGAATAGAGGCTACACCTTC. Translated, it gives CASSLWNRGYTF.

The V gene is TRBV3-1, the J gene TRBJ2-5; 7 nucleotides agree with TRBD2. CDR3 size: 14 residues. With V trimmed by 4 bases and J by 3 bases, 5 bases remained unmatched. Per the germline V gene, CDR1 is LGHDT and CDR2 is YNNKEL (reference sequence). The CDR3 DNA sequence: TGTGCCAGCAGCCTCCGGGGAGGGGAAGAGACCCAGTACTTC. Its protein product is CASSLRGGEETQYF.

This clonotype has a single count. The chain recombines TRBV6-6 with TRBJ2-7; D remains ambiguous. The CDR3 consists of 12 residues. V lost 2 bases and J 5 bases, leaving 7 bases between the germline ends. CDR1 and CDR2 from the germline V gene are MNHNY and SVGAGI (reference sequence). The CDR3 DNA follows: TGTGCCAGCAGTTACGTCGGGCACGAGCAGTACGTC. It is translated as CASSYVGHEQYV.

This chain links TRBV30 with TRBJ2-2, with D possibly matching TRBD1 (6 bases). From germline, CDR1 is GTSNPN and CDR2 SVGIG (reference sequence). V was pared by 5 bases and J by 2 bases, with 9 bases between. This CDR3 region has 13 residues. CDR3 sequence: CAWQQGNTGELFF. The DNA for the CDR3 is TGTGCCTGGCAACAGGGTAACACCGGGGAGCTGTTTTTT.

In nucleotides, the CDR3 is TGTGCCAGCAGTGAATATTACCCGGACAGGGACTATGGCTACACCTTC. This codes for CASSEYYPDRDYGYTF. V is TRBV25-1 and J is TRBJ1-2, with 8 nucleotides matching TRBD1. The CDR3 covers 16 residues. With 0 bases clipped from V and 3 bases from J, the junction kept 6 bases outside the gene matches. Per the germline V gene, CDR1 is MGHDK and CDR2 is SYGVNS.

This chain links TRBV12-3 or TRBV12-4 with TRBJ2-5, with a possible D match to TRBD1 (5 bases). V shed 3 bases and J shed 2 bases, with 10 bases lying between them. This CDR3 region has 14 residues. The CDR3 sequence is CASSLGQKQETQYF. CDR3 nucleotides: TGTGCCAGCAGTTTGGGGCAGAAGCAAGAGACCCAGTACTTC.

This chain connects TRBV7-9 to TRBJ1-6; D call uncertain. V was trimmed by 1 base and J by 7 bases, leaving 5 bases between them. CDR1 is SEHNR, CDR2 FQNEAQ, per germline (reference sequence). This CDR3 comprises 13 residues. The CDR3 sequence: CASSLEHNSPLHF. The CDR3 bases are TGTGCCAGCAGCTTAGAGCACAATTCACCCCTCCACTTT.